This TCR beta chain derives from a study of blood T cells in healthy people across ages. Study observations and caveats: The study lacked donor CMV status, which possibly confounded expanded clonotype changes. More naive CD4+ cells and higher diversity were found in long-lived than in aged donors.

V was clipped by 8 bases and J by 4 bases; unmatched bases: 6. The CDR3 length is 14 residues. Germline-derived CDR1 and CDR2 are MNHNY and SVGAGI (reference sequence). This clonotype appeared a few times. What it binds is unknown. A J-beta primer mix and a sample-barcoded 5' primer were used in a second PCR of roughly 6 to 11 cycles. TCRdb analysed the 5' RACE reads with MiXCR anew, one entry per CDR3 protein. The sample records 1.5 million to 2 million distinct CDR3 sequences, roughly 27% being singletons. The source of this sequence is a woman aged 30 to 39 in good health. Sequencing was carried out using blood. The chain recombines TRBV6-6 with TRBJ2-1; 9 bases are shared with TRBD2. The CDR3 region is CASGSGGAYNEQFF. As DNA, the CDR3 is TGTGCCAGCGGTAGCGGGGGTGCTTACAATGAGCAGTTCTTC.